The 7 T cell receptor beta chains presented below share a single source sample, sequenced in a study of cytomegalovirus exposure and HLA in healthy donors. Generated by immunoSEQ multiplex PCR, the TCRdb table keeps only in-frame clones and is missing some. The data show 55,000 to 75,000 clones, 90% to 96% seen once. The sample was PBMCs. The origin of the receptors is a woman between 18 and 29 years old in good health and CMV-seronegative.

The rearrangement links TRBV5-1 to TRBJ2-6; 12 positions agree with TRBD1. Germline assignment: CDR1 SGHRS and CDR2 YFSETQ. CDR3 size: 20 residues. V dropped 0 bases and J dropped 5; count of bases not matched to a gene: 12. The CDR3 nucleotides read TGCGCCAGCAGCTTGGCGGGACAGGGGGCTCTCCGTGGACGGGCCAACGTCCTGACTTTC. It translates to CASSLAGQGALRGRANVLTF.

This clone came up once. The genes are TRBV6-6 and TRBJ1-1; 7 nucleotides agree with TRBD1. The CDR3 is 14 amino acids. V shed 2 bases, J shed 8 bases, and the junction held 8 bases outside the gene matches. CDR1 and CDR2 (germline): MNHNY, SVGAGI (reference sequence). CDR3 residues: CASSYVAGQSEAFF. In nucleotides, the CDR3 is TGTGCCAGCAGTTACGTTGCGGGACAGTCGGAAGCTTTCTTT.

This clone was counted a few times. The J gene is TRBJ1-2, the V gene TRBV5-6, with 10 bases identical to TRBD1. The CDR3 has 17 residues. Germline CDR1 is SGHDT and CDR2 is YYEEEE. V lost 4 bases to trimming and J lost 5 bases; unmatched junction nucleotides: 14. CDR3 residues: CASSAPTDRGIRYGYTF. In DNA, the CDR3 is TGTGCCAGCAGCGCCCCCACGGACAGGGGGATTCGGTATGGCTACACCTTC.

This clone was observed once. This sequence joins TRBV4-3 and TRBJ2-1; D ambiguous. V lost 1 base and J 7 bases, leaving 14 bases between the germline ends. This CDR3 is 15 amino acids long. Germline values: CDR1 LGHNA, CDR2 YSLEER. The CDR3 DNA reads as TGCGCCAGCAGCCAAGCGGCGGAAGGCATAAATGAGCAGTTCTTC. It yields the protein CASSQAAEGINEQFF.

This clone was seen once. The V call is TRBV14, the J call TRBJ1-2; weak D call: TRBD1 (6 bases). Germline V lookup: CDR1 SGHDN, CDR2 FVKESK. This CDR3 region has 14 residues. The V end lost 3 bases, the J end lost 9 bases, and 17 bases lay between the germline ends. The DNA of the CDR3 is TGTGCCAGCAGCCAGACAGGACTCTCGGGGCGCTACACCTTC. Protein sequence: CASSQTGLSGRYTF.

The J gene is TRBJ2-1, the V gene TRBV15; no clear D gene. Trimming cost V 0 bases and J 8 bases, with 8 bases left between them. The CDR3 has 13 amino acids. In germline, CDR1 is LNHNV, CDR2 YYDKDF (reference sequence). CDR3 amino acids: CATSREYRDEQFF. In DNA form, the CDR3 reads TGTGCCACCAGCAGAGAGTACCGGGATGAGCAGTTCTTC.

This sequence joins TRBV29-1 and TRBJ2-1, with TRBD1 matching 9 bases. CDR1 and CDR2 (germline): SQVTM, ANQGSEA. This CDR3 has 14 amino acids. J was trimmed by 8 bases and V by 2 bases; bases with no gene match: 7. The CDR3 protein is CSVETGQGSDEQFF. The CDR3 bases are TGCAGCGTTGAAACGGGACAGGGTTCGGATGAGCAGTTCTTC.